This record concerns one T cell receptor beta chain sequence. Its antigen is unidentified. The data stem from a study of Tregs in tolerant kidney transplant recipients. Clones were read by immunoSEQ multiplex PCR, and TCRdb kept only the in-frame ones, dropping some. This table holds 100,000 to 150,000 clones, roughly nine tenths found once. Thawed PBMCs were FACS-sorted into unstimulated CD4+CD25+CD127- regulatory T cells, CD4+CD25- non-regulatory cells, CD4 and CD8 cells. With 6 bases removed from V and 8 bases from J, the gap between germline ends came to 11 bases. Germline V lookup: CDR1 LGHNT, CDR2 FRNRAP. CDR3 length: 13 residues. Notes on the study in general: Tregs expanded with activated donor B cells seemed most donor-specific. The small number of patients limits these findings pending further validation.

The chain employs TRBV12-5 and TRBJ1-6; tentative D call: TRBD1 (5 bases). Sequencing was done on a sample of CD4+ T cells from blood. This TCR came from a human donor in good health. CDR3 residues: CASGPGYDSPLHF. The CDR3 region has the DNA TGTGCTAGTGGGCCAGGGTATGATTCACCCCTCCACTTT. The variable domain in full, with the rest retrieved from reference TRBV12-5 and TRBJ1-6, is DARVTQTPRHKVTEMGQEVTMRCQPILGHNTVFWYRQTMMQGLELLAYFRNRAPLDDSGMPKDRFSAEMPDATLATLKIQPSEPRDSAVYFCASGPGYDSPLHFGNGTRLTVT.